This T cell receptor beta chain was recorded in a study of blood T cell repertoires in COVID-19. Looking at the study overall: The study drew acute and convalescent COVID-19 samples from the United States, Italy and Spain. In each case, the material was cDNA or gDNA derived from T cells, B-cell-depleted T cells, or PBMCs.

The germline V gene has CDR1 LNHNV and CDR2 YYDKDF (reference sequence). V was clipped by 0 bases and J by 4 bases; unmatched bases: 8. CDR3 length: 18 residues. Original processing notes: Cell counts per sample came from amplifying reference gene primers. The data were produced by immunoSEQ multiplex PCR, yet TCRdb's version contains in-frame clones alone and is incomplete. The V and J calls and clone size were taken over from that table, and D and trimming were inferred from the DNA. The sample shows about 100,000 clones, just over 85% of them seen only once. The sample was peripheral blood. The clonotype originates from a human donor in a cohort sampled during active COVID-19. This chain links TRBV15 with TRBJ2-1; 11 nucleotides align to TRBD2. CDR3 in amino acids: CATSRDSQASGRYNEQFF. The DNA of the CDR3 is TGTGCCACCAGCAGAGATTCACAAGCTAGCGGGAGGTACAATGAGCAGTTCTTC.